The TCR beta chain described here comes from a study of T-cell memory formation after mild COVID-19. This clonotype came up many times. One entry per CDR3 protein, called by TCRdb with MiXCR from the 5' RACE reads. The table includes just under 150,000 distinct CDR3 sequences, 6% detected once. The V end lost 3 bases, the J end lost 7 bases, and 24 bases lay between the germline ends. The CDR3 totals 16 residues. Germline V gene sequence: CDR1 DFQATT, CDR2 SNEGSKA (reference sequence). The sequenced material came from PBMCs or a T cell subset sorted from them (not recorded which). The receptor's source is an adult woman who had mild COVID-19 (a few samples of this study predate the infection). Cell type and time point are not known. J is TRBJ1-2 and V is TRBV20-1, with D unresolved. The CDR3 coding sequence is TGCAGTGCTAGGGACCGTAGTGGTAGGCTACGGGGTGGCTACACCTTC. Protein product: CSARDRSGRLRGGYTF.